Listed below are T cell receptor beta chains from one sample, sequenced in a study of cytomegalovirus exposure and HLA in healthy donors. Sequenced by immunoSEQ multiplex PCR; TCRdb stores in-frame clones only, minus some. The data contain roughly 120,000 clones, just under 70% of them singletons. Sequences were obtained from PBMCs. These receptors all stem from a man under 40 in good health and CMV-seropositive. Each CDR3 is given with its conserved first and last residue. The D gene is left open where the match is weak. Size is omitted from some rows. Given values are once, few, many or a class for expanded clones.

v_gene	abundance	d_gene	j_gene	CDR3aa	CDR3nt
TRBV19	NA	NA	TRBJ2-1	CASSSGLPGDNEQFF	TGTGCCAGTAGTTCGGGACTCCCGGGGGACAATGAGCAGTTCTTC
TRBV5-1	NA	TRBD2	TRBJ2-6	CASSLRLAGGGSAGANVLTF	TGCGCCAGCAGCTTACGACTAGCGGGAGGAGGGTCGGCTGGGGCCAACGTCCTGACTTTC
TRBV5-1	NA	TRBD2	TRBJ2-5	CASSFGGGGLETQYF	TGCGCCAGCAGCTTTGGCGGGGGGGGTCTGGAGACCCAGTACTTC
TRBV6-4	NA	TRBD2	TRBJ2-3	CASTDLLAATDTQYF	TGTGCCAGCACCGACCTACTAGCGGCCACAGATACGCAGTATTTT
TRBV6-5	NA	TRBD2	TRBJ2-2	CASSLTSGNSGELFF	TGTGCCAGCAGTTTGACTAGCGGGAACTCCGGGGAGCTGTTTTTT
TRBV5-1	few	TRBD1	TRBJ1-2	CASSLDPGQALYGYTF	TGCGCCAGCAGCTTGGACCCGGGACAGGCGCTCTATGGCTACACCTTC
TRBV13	NA	NA	TRBJ2-5	CASRVQGVQETQYF	TGTGCCAGCCGTGTCCAAGGGGTCCAAGAGACCCAGTACTTC
TRBV2	NA	TRBD1	TRBJ1-2	CVSRPGTGRHYGYTF	TGTGTCAGCAGGCCCGGGACAGGGAGGCACTATGGCTACACCTTC
TRBV11-2	NA	NA	TRBJ1-1	CASSLAGRWGTEAFF	TGTGCCAGCAGCTTAGCTGGGAGGTGGGGCACTGAAGCTTTCTTT
TRBV18	NA	NA	TRBJ1-1	CASSPPRGLGARVTEAFF	TGTGCCAGCTCACCGCCCAGGGGTTTGGGGGCTCGTGTGACTGAAGCTTTCTTT
TRBV7-9	NA	TRBD1	TRBJ2-5	CASSSGQVSETQYF	TGTGCCAGCAGCTCGGGACAGGTATCGGAGACCCAGTACTTC
TRBV27	NA	NA	TRBJ2-3	CASSLQDPSTDTQYF	TGTGCCAGCTCGCTACAGGACCCCAGCACAGATACGCAGTATTTT
TRBV19	NA	TRBD1	TRBJ1-2	CASTTPGQGDYGYTF	TGTGCCAGTACCACCCCCGGACAGGGGGACTATGGCTACACCTTC
TRBV18	NA	TRBD1	TRBJ1-1	CASSSGVQGRLNTEAFF	TGTGCCAGCTCATCAGGGGTACAGGGGAGGTTGAACACTGAAGCTTTCTTT
TRBV29-1	NA	TRBD1	TRBJ1-2	CSVPRTGSENYGYTF	TGCAGCGTTCCCCGGACAGGGTCGGAAAACTATGGCTACACCTTC
TRBV4-1	NA	NA	TRBJ1-1	CASSQESGANTEAFF	TGCGCCAGCAGCCAAGAGTCAGGGGCGAACACTGAAGCTTTCTTT
TRBV4-3	NA	TRBD1	TRBJ2-1	CASSQFQGDNEQFF	TGCGCCAGCAGCCAATTCCAGGGGGACAATGAGCAGTTCTTC
TRBV11-3	NA	NA	TRBJ2-1	CASSPPRTRSSNEQFF	TGTGCCAGCAGCCCTCCCCGAACTAGAAGTAGCAATGAGCAGTTCTTC
TRBV10-1	NA	TRBD1	TRBJ1-3	CARDRGRAGNTIYF	TGCGCCAGGGACAGGGGACGAGCTGGAAACACCATATATTTT
TRBV6-4	few	NA	TRBJ1-1	CASSSSPGNTEAFF	TGTGCCAGCAGTTCCTCCCCGGGAAACACTGAAGCTTTCTTT
TRBV11-3	NA	TRBD2	TRBJ2-1	CASSLDSGGFNEQFF	TGTGCCAGCAGCTTAGACTCGGGGGGATTCAATGAGCAGTTCTTC
TRBV5-1	NA	TRBD2	TRBJ2-2	CASSLGGGRELFF	TGCGCCAGCAGCTTGGGCGGGGGAAGGGAGCTGTTTTTT
TRBV15	NA	NA	TRBJ1-2	CATSRPRGDGYTF	TGTGCCACCAGCAGGCCAAGGGGTGATGGCTACACCTTC
TRBV27	NA	TRBD1	TRBJ1-4	CASSLMGQGYEKLFF	TGTGCCAGCAGTTTAATGGGACAGGGGTATGAAAAACTGTTTTTT
TRBV25-1	NA	TRBD2	TRBJ2-1	CASSEGGGLAGGNEQFF	TGTGCCAGCAGTGAGGGCGGGGGACTAGCGGGAGGGAATGAGCAGTTCTTC
TRBV5-1	NA	NA	TRBJ1-1	CASSWRPVEGRTEAFF	TGCGCCAGCAGCTGGCGGCCCGTTGAGGGCCGAACTGAAGCTTTCTTT
TRBV10-2	NA	TRBD2	TRBJ2-1	CASSLAGSSYNEQFF	TGCGCCAGCAGCTTAGCGGGAAGCTCCTACAATGAGCAGTTCTTC
TRBV7-6	NA	TRBD2	TRBJ2-7	CASSLGEPGGGDYEQYF	TGTGCCAGCAGCTTAGGGGAGCCTGGCGGGGGGGACTACGAGCAGTACTTC
TRBV30	NA	NA	TRBJ2-7	CAWSTEGGGSSSYEQYF	TGTGCCTGGAGTACAGAGGGAGGGGGGTCGAGCTCCTACGAGCAGTACTTC
TRBV7-6	NA	NA	TRBJ2-5	CASSLADSGAGGTQYF	TGTGCCAGCAGCTTAGCTGATTCAGGGGCCGGAGGGACCCAGTACTTC
TRBV7-2	few	TRBD2	TRBJ2-1	CASSLGVAGGREQFF	TGTGCCAGCAGCTTAGGGGTAGCGGGAGGGCGAGAGCAGTTCTTC
TRBV5-1	NA	TRBD1	TRBJ1-3	CASSLGGTGTGNTIYF	TGCGCCAGCAGCTTGGGGGGGACAGGGACTGGAAACACCATATATTTT
TRBV10-3	NA	TRBD1	TRBJ1-1	CAISGTGGRMNTEAFF	TGTGCCATCAGTGGAACAGGGGGCCGGATGAACACTGAAGCTTTCTTT
TRBV12-5	NA	NA	TRBJ1-3	CASGSSTVLSGNTIYF	TGTGCTAGTGGTTCGAGCACTGTCCTCTCTGGAAACACCATATATTTT
TRBV28	NA	NA	TRBJ2-1	CASKAEGAYNEQFF	TGTGCCAGTAAGGCCGAGGGCGCTTACAATGAGCAGTTCTTC
TRBV5-1	NA	NA	TRBJ2-1	CASSYTPGGATYNEQFF	TGCGCCAGCAGCTATACCCCTGGAGGGGCCACGTACAATGAGCAGTTCTTC
TRBV4-1	NA	TRBD2	TRBJ2-7	CASSQGDLAGYEQYF	TGCGCCAGCAGCCAAGGCGATCTAGCGGGCTACGAGCAGTACTTC
TRBV27	NA	TRBD1	TRBJ2-1	CASSPHRQGKEQFF	TGTGCCAGCAGTCCCCACCGACAGGGCAAGGAGCAGTTCTTC
TRBV6-1	NA	NA	TRBJ1-2	CASSPIREVYGYTF	TGTGCCAGCAGCCCTATCAGGGAGGTCTATGGCTACACCTTC
TRBV4-1	NA	NA	TRBJ1-6	CASSRTETIGYNSPLHF	TGCGCCAGCAGCCGGACTGAGACAATTGGCTATAATTCACCCCTCCACTTT
TRBV6-1	NA	NA	TRBJ1-1	CASNEKAAWTEAFF	TGTGCCAGCAATGAAAAGGCGGCCTGGACTGAAGCTTTCTTT
TRBV11-3	NA	TRBD1	TRBJ2-5	CASSLDRGQKQYF	TGTGCCAGCAGCTTAGACAGGGGGCAAAAGCAGTACTTC
TRBV2	NA	TRBD2	TRBJ2-1	CASSEGLAGVNEQFF	TGTGCCAGCAGTGAGGGGCTAGCGGGGGTCAATGAGCAGTTCTTC
TRBV28	few	NA	TRBJ2-1	CASSFPPSSYNEQFF	TGTGCCAGCAGTTTCCCCCCGAGCTCCTACAATGAGCAGTTCTTC
TRBV30	NA	NA	TRBJ1-1	CAWTIQENTEAFF	TGTGCCTGGACGATTCAGGAGAACACTGAAGCTTTCTTT
TRBV4-1	NA	NA	TRBJ2-3	CASSQILVVDTQYF	TGCGCCAGCAGCCAAATACTAGTGGTAGATACGCAGTATTTT
TRBV5-1	NA	NA	TRBJ2-7	CASSGPPEGYEQYF	TGCGCCAGCAGCGGTCCGCCGGAGGGCTACGAGCAGTACTTC
TRBV5-1	once	TRBD2	TRBJ2-3	CASSLAIGREDDTQYF	TGCGCCAGCAGCTTGGCTATCGGGCGGGAGGACGATACGCAGTATTTT
TRBV6-5	NA	NA	TRBJ2-2	CASSSGVSAGELFF	TGTGCCAGCAGTTCGGGAGTCTCAGCCGGGGAGCTGTTTTTT
TRBV4-3	NA	TRBD1	TRBJ2-3	CASSPYLSGKGQGANF	TGCGCCAGCAGCCCATACCTATCCGGGAAAGGACAGGGGGCGAACTTT
TRBV6-1	NA	NA	TRBJ2-6	CASSSHPGANVLTF	TGTGCCAGCAGTTCACATCCTGGGGCCAACGTCCTGACTTTC
TRBV15	NA	NA	TRBJ2-7	CATRRRQTYEQYF	TGTGCCACCCGTAGACGACAGACCTACGAGCAGTACTTC
TRBV6-6	NA	TRBD2	TRBJ2-1	CASSYTTSGGAGEQFF	TGTGCCAGCAGTTACACCACTAGCGGGGGGGCCGGTGAGCAGTTCTTC
TRBV9	once	TRBD2	TRBJ2-1	CASSVDLAGGQREQFF	TGTGCCAGCAGCGTCGACCTAGCGGGGGGGCAACGTGAGCAGTTCTTC
TRBV5-1	NA	TRBD1	TRBJ1-2	CASSLAFGTGGYGYTF	TGCGCCAGCAGCTTGGCGTTCGGGACAGGGGGGTATGGCTACACCTTC
TRBV5-1	NA	NA	TRBJ2-2	CAGSFRAAGELFF	TGCGCCGGCAGCTTCAGGGCGGCCGGGGAGCTGTTTTTT
TRBV7-8	NA	NA	TRBJ2-7	CASSFEGGTVMSYEQYF	TGTGCCAGCAGCTTTGAAGGGGGAACCGTGATGTCCTACGAGCAGTACTTC